What follows are 9 T cell receptor beta chains derived from one specimen sequenced in a study. Treg sorting used a CD4+CD25+CD127-/low gate. TCRdb passed the 5' RACE reads through MiXCR, listing each CDR3 protein once. The table shows about 55,000 distinct CDR3 sequences, with roughly 20% occurring only once. Sequencing input: tumor-infiltrating Tregs sorted from the breast tumor. The receptors here all came from a female donor with breast cancer.

This clonotype came up a few times. The chain joins TRBV20-1 to TRBJ1-3; D unclear. Trimming cost V 3 bases and J 8 bases, with 17 bases left between them. This CDR3 has 14 amino acids. Germline V gene sequence: CDR1 DFQATT, CDR2 SNEGSKA (reference sequence). The CDR3 reads CSARISNDAHTIYF. Here the CDR3 DNA reads TGCAGTGCTAGGATTTCCAATGATGCCCACACCATATATTTT.

V gene TRBV6-1 combines with J gene TRBJ2-5, with D tentatively TRBD1 or TRBD2 (5 bases each). This CDR3 is 13 amino acids long. Germline lookup yields CDR1 MNHNS and CDR2 SASEGT. Trimming removed 4 bases from V and 5 bases from J, with 11 bases in between. The DNA for the CDR3 is TGTGCCAGCAGTGTGGGGGTACGGGAGACCCAGTACTTC. Translation gives CASSVGVRETQYF.

The chain recombines TRBV6-5 with TRBJ2-3, with D possibly being TRBD2 (6 bases). Trimming stripped 5 bases from V and 6 bases from J, with 15 bases between. CDR1 and CDR2 (germline): MNHEY, SVGAGI. This CDR3 is built from 14 residues. This CDR3 reads CASSPDYHVDTQYF. CDR3 DNA sequence: TGTGCCAGCAGTCCGGACTACCACGTGGATACGCAGTATTTT.

This clonotype has more than one count but fewer than ten. The chain has TRBV5-1 and TRBJ2-1; perhaps D is TRBD1 or TRBD2 (5 bases each). Trimming shortened V by 7 bases and J by 1 base, and 15 bases separated the two germline ends. Germline-derived CDR1 and CDR2 are SGHRS and YFSETQ. There are 15 residues in the CDR3. CDR3 region: CASSEGTQSYNEQFF. The CDR3 DNA reads TGCGCCAGCTCCGAGGGGACCCAATCCTACAATGAGCAGTTCTTC.

This chain uses TRBV4-1 with TRBJ1-3; no firm D call. The germline gives CDR1 MGHRA, CDR2 YSYEKL. The ends were cut back, 4 bases at V and 6 bases at J, with 16 bases in the middle. The CDR3 spans 15 residues. CDR3 protein: CASSPSLLRANTIYF. The CDR3 nucleotides read TGCGCCAGCAGCCCCTCCCTCCTCCGTGCAAACACCATATATTTT.

A word on this clonotype: A read error may explain this, as a much larger clone is one base away. The V gene is TRBV20-1, the J gene TRBJ1-5; D may be TRBD1 (5 bases). Germline V gives CDR1 DFQATT, CDR2 SNEGSKA (reference sequence). The CDR3 is 14 residues long. Trimming stripped 1 base from V and 2 bases from J, with 9 bases between. The CDR3 loop reads CSARGDSGNQPQHF. Written as DNA, the CDR3 is TGCAGTGCTAGAGGGGACTCAGGCAATCAGCCCCAGCATTTT.

This clonotype occurred many times. V is TRBV20-1 and J is TRBJ2-5; 8 nucleotides align to TRBD1. The CDR3 totals 15 residues. The germline CDR1 and CDR2 sequences are DFQATT and SNEGSKA (reference sequence). Trimming at V came to 1 base and at J to 2 bases, leaving 6 bases not matched to a gene. In DNA, the CDR3 is TGCAGTGCTAGAGCCCAGACAGGGGATCAAGAGACCCAGTACTTC. Its protein is CSARAQTGDQETQYF.

The V call is TRBV6-6, the J call TRBJ2-1; TRBD2 matches at 15 bases. The germline gives CDR1 MNHNY, CDR2 SVGAGI (reference sequence). The CDR3 extends over 14 amino acids. V lost 6 bases, J lost 9 bases, and 3 bases stayed unmatched. DNA for the CDR3: TGTGCCAGCAGAGGGACTAGCGGGGGGAGTGAGCAGTTCTTC. Translating gives CASRGTSGGSEQFF.

A remark on this clonotype: Germline and junction disagree at one end, which may indicate a read error. This chain uses TRBV20-1 with TRBJ1-6, with TRBD1 identical over 7 bases. The CDR3 is 16 amino acids. Per the germline V gene, CDR1 is DFQATT and CDR2 is SNEGSKA (reference sequence). CDR3 in DNA: TGTAGTGCTAGAGTGGGGACAGATGCCTATAATTCACCCCTCCACTTT. Protein sequence: CSARVGTDAYNSPLHF.